This T cell receptor (beta chain) emerged from a study of CD8+CD57+ T cells in acquired aplastic anemia (dated 2018 in TCRdb). About the study as a whole: Extracted DNA from sorted CD4+ and CD8+ cells averaged around 2.9 ug, ranging from roughly 0.17 to 27.4 ug. Healthy donor samples averaged approximately 9.8 million reads for CD4+ and about 11 million for CD8+ cells. What the research found in general, with its limitations: No significant difference in CD8+ Simpson's diversity was found between patients and healthy controls (P=0.060). Although roughly 30 CD8+ CDR3 sequences were shared by patients and controls, these sequences appeared highly expressed in patients and within the immunodominant clones of patients.

TCR beta VDJ combination and CDR3 sequence profiling used genomic DNA as the template. An Illumina HiSeq 2000 was used for TCR repertoire sequencing. The source study handled its data this way. Repertoire assessment relied on Simpson's diversity index, CDR3 size and DJ length profiles, and TRBV/TRBJ rearrangement plots. Whichever DNA sequence was most abundant in the deep sequencing data was defined as the immunodominant clone. CDR3 amino acid sequences were checked for sharing between subjects and were compared against published repertoires and the VDJdb database. Through fastp at Q25 and MiXCR, TCRdb rebuilt clones from the public reads, retaining in-frame beta chains. Identical CDR3 proteins give one entry, which carries the most common genes and DNA. These V and J calls rely on TCRdb rather than the paper's analysis. This sample gives around 230,000 distinct CDR3 sequences in total; roughly 55% of them show up just once. Approximately 30% of the sample rests with the top ten.

Comments on this clonotype: Its antigen is still unknown. No base quality values were provided; no much bigger clone lies one nucleotide off.

In this study, sorted CD4+ and CD8+ T cells from the blood of healthy subjects and of severe aplastic anemia patients had their TCR repertoires deep-sequenced. Ficoll-Paque density gradient centrifugation was used to isolate peripheral blood mononuclear cells. Before DNA extraction, CD4+ and CD8+ T cells were sorted with FACS or magnetic beads. The TCR sequence derives from a human donor in good health. The source material was sorted CD4+, CD8+, or CD8+CD57+ T cells (not recorded which) from PBMCs.

In nucleotide form, the sequence is TGTGCCAGTAGTATAGACGTCGTGGCTGAAGCTTTCTTT. Translated, it reads CASSIDVVAEAFF. The chain joins TRBV19 to TRBJ1-1; too little of a D gene remains to name it. The V end loses 0 bases and the J end loses 6 bases, and a stretch of 8 bases separates them. Inclusive of the bounding cysteine and phenylalanine, the CDR3 is 13 residues long. The sequence is cut down to CDR3 DNA, 39 bases in frame from base 1. According to the germline V gene (reference sequence), CDR1 reads LNHDA and CDR2 reads SQIVND.